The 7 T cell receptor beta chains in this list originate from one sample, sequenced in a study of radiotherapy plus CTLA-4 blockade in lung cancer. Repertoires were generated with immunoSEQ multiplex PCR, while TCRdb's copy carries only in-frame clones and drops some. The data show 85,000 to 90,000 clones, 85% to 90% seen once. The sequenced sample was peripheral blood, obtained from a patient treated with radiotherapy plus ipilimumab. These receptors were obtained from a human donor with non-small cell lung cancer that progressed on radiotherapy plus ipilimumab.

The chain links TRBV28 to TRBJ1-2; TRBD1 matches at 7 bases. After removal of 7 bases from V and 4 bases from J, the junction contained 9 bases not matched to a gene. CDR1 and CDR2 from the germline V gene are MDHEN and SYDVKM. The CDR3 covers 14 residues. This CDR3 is CASNTVGQTYGYTF. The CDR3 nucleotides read TGTGCCAGCAACACCGTGGGACAGACCTATGGCTACACCTTC.

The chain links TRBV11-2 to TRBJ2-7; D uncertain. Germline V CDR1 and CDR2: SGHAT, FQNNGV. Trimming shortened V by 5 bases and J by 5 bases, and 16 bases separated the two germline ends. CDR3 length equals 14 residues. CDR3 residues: CASSLALRANEQYF. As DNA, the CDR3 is TGTGCCAGCAGCCTCGCCCTAAGGGCGAACGAGCAGTACTTC.

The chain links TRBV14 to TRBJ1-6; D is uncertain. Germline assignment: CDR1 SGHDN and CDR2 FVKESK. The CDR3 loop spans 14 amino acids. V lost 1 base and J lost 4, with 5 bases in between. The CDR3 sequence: CASSQVRYNSPLHF. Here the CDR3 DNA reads TGTGCCAGCAGCCAAGTCCGGTATAATTCACCCCTCCACTTT.

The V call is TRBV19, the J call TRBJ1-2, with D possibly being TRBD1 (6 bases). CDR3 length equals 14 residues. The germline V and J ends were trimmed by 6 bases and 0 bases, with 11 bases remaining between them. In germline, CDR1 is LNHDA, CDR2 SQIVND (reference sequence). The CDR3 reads CASSPDSSNYGYTF. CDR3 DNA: TGTGCCAGTAGCCCGGACAGCTCTAACTATGGCTACACCTTC.

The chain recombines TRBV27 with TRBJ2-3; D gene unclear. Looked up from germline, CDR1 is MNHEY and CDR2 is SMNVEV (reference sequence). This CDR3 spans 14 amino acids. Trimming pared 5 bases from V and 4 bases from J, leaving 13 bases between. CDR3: CASSLNNPPDTQYF. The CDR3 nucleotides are TGTGCCAGCAGTCTCAACAATCCCCCAGATACGCAGTATTTT.

The CDR3 sequence is CASSLEEANTEAFF. CDR3 sequence (DNA): TGTGCCAGCAGCTTAGAGGAGGCGAACACTGAAGCTTTCTTT. The V call is TRBV7-2, the J call TRBJ1-1, with D hard to call. This CDR3 region has 14 residues. Trimming pared 1 base from V and 1 base from J, leaving 7 bases between. Germline lookup yields CDR1 SGHTA and CDR2 FQGNSA.

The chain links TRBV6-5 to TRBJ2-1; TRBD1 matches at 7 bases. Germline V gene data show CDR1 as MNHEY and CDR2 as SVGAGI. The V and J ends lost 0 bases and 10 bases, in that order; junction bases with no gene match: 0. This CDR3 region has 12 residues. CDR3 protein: CASSYSGGEQFF. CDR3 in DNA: TGTGCCAGCAGTTACTCAGGGGGCGAGCAGTTCTTC.